This record covers a single T cell receptor (beta chain). Stated time point: cycle 4 day 1 (C4D1), after more than five weeks of nivolumab. Exposure to brentuximab vedotin varied, and each patient had relapsed following autologous stem cell transplantation. The sample comes from a study of PD-1 blockade in classical Hodgkin lymphoma. Assay: immunoSEQ multiplex PCR; the TCRdb copy retains only in-frame clones and omits some. In the table there are around 46,000 clones, nearly 90% of which are singletons. The sequence was obtained from a human donor with classical Hodgkin lymphoma. This specimen consisted of peripheral blood mononuclear cells (PBMCs), obtained before the fourth cycle of nivolumab.

The CDR3 coding sequence is TGTGCCAGCAGAACGACAGTGAACACTGAAGCTTTCTTT. It yields the protein CASRTTVNTEAFF. The genes are TRBV6-5 and TRBJ1-1; possible D gene TRBD1, 5 bases. Per the germline V gene, CDR1 is MNHEY and CDR2 is SVGAGI. This CDR3 region has 13 residues. V was pared by 6 bases and J by 0 bases, with 8 bases between.